The sequence of this T cell receptor beta chain was determined in a study of T cell responses to AZD1222 COVID-19 vaccine. This CDR3 region has 14 residues. Deletions cut 4 bases from V and 0 bases from J, with 10 bases between. Germline V gives CDR1 LNHDA, CDR2 SQIVND (reference sequence). General study findings and limits: The study reported that nearly half of spike-specific TCRs target unmutated variant regions. Scientists sampled the repertoires only once the peak T cell response had passed. Donors were chiefly white British, with a greater number of females, and clonal diversity was perhaps underestimated.

As regards this clone: The antigen is unknown.

Measured with immunoSEQ multiplex PCR; TCRdb has only the in-frame clones, and not every one. The table has some 120,000 clones, about 88% seen once. The J gene is TRBJ2-7, the V gene TRBV19; a weak D match, TRBD1 (5 bases). The source is an adult in good health. The source was peripheral blood, collected on day 0 of MenACWY control vaccination. The CDR3 loop is CASSSTGISYEQYF. The CDR3 nucleotides are TGTGCCAGTAGTAGTACAGGTATCTCCTACGAGCAGTACTTC.